This paragraph reports one TCR beta chain. Antigen unknown. The data stem from a study of T cell responses to AZD1222 COVID-19 vaccine. Study-wide findings and caveats: Just five or six AZD1222 recipients were seropositive at baseline. With two AZD1222 doses given, Spike-specific TCR breadth and depth both rose.

Analysis merged second doses at about 4 or about 12 weeks. The CDR3 has 16 amino acids. Germline V gene data show CDR1 as MNHEY and CDR2 as SVGAGI. V was clipped by 4 bases and J by 1 base; unmatched bases: 8. Assay used: immunoSEQ multiplex PCR; TCRdb lists only in-frame clones, some missing. Among about 45,000 clones listed, 70% to 90% were seen once. The V and J genes are TRBV6-5 and TRBJ1-1; 8 bases map to TRBD1. Source: peripheral blood, taken 28 days after the second AZD1222 dose. This sequence was found in an adult who received the AZD1222 COVID-19 vaccine. CDR3 in DNA: TGTGCCAGCAGTTTCGGGACAGGCTGGGAGAACACTGAAGCTTTCTTT. Its protein product is CASSFGTGWENTEAFF.